This T cell receptor (beta chain) was sequenced in a study of tissue T cells after allogeneic stem cell transplantation. Study conclusions and caveats: Shared clones across patients were few; motif clustering revealed tissue-specific shared signatures. Anatomically similar tissues had similar TCR repertoires within each patient. Tissue-detected TCR repertoire was only partly captured by blood and spleen T cells.

Using immunoSEQ multiplex PCR, the repertoire was profiled, and TCRdb retains in-frame clones only, with some absent. The profile shows 4,500 to 6,500 clones, 40% to 60% of them singletons. CDR1 is LGHDT, CDR2 YNNKQL, per germline (reference sequence). CDR3 size: 16 residues. Trimming removed 4 bases from V and 3 bases from J; junction bases left unmatched: 5. On this clone: As yet, its antigen is unknown. Here the gene names and germline are mouse. With the read ending 1 residue before the CDR3 end, the germline J gene is used to fill in that end.

As for time point: mouse harvest day 7 after allogeneic transplant. The graft held 10^6 splenic CD5+ T cells and 10^7 T-cell-depleted bone marrow cells. Tissues came from B6→BALB/c major-mismatch GVHD mice at day 7 or 14. This rearrangement joins TRBV4 to TRBJ1-4; 10 bases fit TRBD1. Sample: gut tissue. This TCR derives from a female BALB/c mouse given C57BL/6 T cells with graft-versus-host disease after an allogeneic hematopoietic cell transplant. The DNA read from the CDR3 is TGTGCCAGCAGCTCCGGACAGGGGGGAACCAACGAAAGATTATTT. Its translation is CASSSGQGGTNERLF. The full CDR3 reads CASSSGQGGTNERLFF.